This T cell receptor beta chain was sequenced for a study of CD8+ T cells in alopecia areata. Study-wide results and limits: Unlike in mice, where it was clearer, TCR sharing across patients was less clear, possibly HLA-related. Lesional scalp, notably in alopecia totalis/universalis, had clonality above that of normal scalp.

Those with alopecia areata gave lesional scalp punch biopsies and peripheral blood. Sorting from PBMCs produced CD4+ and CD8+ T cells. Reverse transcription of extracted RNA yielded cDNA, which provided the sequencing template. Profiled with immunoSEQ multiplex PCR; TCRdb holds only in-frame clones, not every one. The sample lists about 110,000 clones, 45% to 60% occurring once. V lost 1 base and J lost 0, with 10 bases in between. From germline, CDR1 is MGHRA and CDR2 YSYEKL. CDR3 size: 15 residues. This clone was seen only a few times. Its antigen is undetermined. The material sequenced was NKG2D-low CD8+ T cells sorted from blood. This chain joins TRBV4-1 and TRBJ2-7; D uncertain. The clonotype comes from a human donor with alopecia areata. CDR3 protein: CASSQVGYVSYEQYF. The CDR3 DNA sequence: TGCGCCAGCAGCCAAGTAGGCTACGTCTCCTACGAGCAGTACTTC.